Listed below are T cell receptor beta chains from one sample, sequenced in a study of blood T cell repertoires in COVID-19. Clones were read by immunoSEQ multiplex PCR, and TCRdb kept only the in-frame ones, dropping some. The repertoire has a few hundred thousand clones, about 87% of them found once; the top ten carry approximately 1.8%. Sequencing was done on a sample of PBMCs or T cells enriched from blood (not recorded which). These receptors came from a man aged 40-49 years in a cohort exposed to, infected with or recovered from COVID-19 (not recorded which). The CDR3 runs from the conserved cysteine through the conserved F or W. A D gene is named only where the DNA matches it firmly. Expanded clones are given a class, and other clones once, few, many or no size at all.

TRBD2,TRBV6-5,.,TRBJ2-2,TGTGCCAGCACATCTAGCGGGAGCACCGGGGAGCTGTTTTTT,CASTSSGSTGELFF
.,TRBV5-5,.,TRBJ1-1,TGTGCCAGCAGCTTGGACCGGGGGACTGAAGCTTTCTTT,CASSLDRGTEAFF
.,TRBV7-6,.,TRBJ1-5,TGTGCCAGCAGCTATAGCATCGACCAGCCCCAGCATTTT,CASSYSIDQPQHF
.,TRBV3-1/TRBV3-2,.,TRBJ1-1,TGTGCCAGCACACTGGGCCCCTTGGCGATGAACACTGAAGCTTTCTTT,CASTLGPLAMNTEAFF
TRBD2,TRBV4-1,.,TRBJ2-7,TGCGCCAGCAGCCAAGAAAAACTAGCGGGTTTCCCCTACGAGCAGTACTTC,CASSQEKLAGFPYEQYF
TRBD2,TRBV9,once,TRBJ2-1,TGTGCCAGCAGCGCGGCTAGCGGGGTATACAATGAGCAGTTCTTC,CASSAASGVYNEQFF
TRBD2,TRBV19,once,TRBJ2-1,TGTGCCAGTAGTATTAGCGGGAAGGCTGGGAATGAGCAGTTCTTC,CASSISGKAGNEQFF
TRBD2,TRBV5-1,.,TRBJ2-4,TGCGCCAGCAGCTTGGGTCTAGCGGGAGGGCATGGAAACATTCAGTACTTC,CASSLGLAGGHGNIQYF
.,TRBV11-3,.,TRBJ1-3,TGTGCCAGCAGCTTAGGAGGGTCTGGAAACACCATATATTTT,CASSLGGSGNTIYF
TRBD2,TRBV15,.,TRBJ2-7,TGTGCCACCAGCAGCCGGGGAGCGGGAAGCTACGAGCAGTACTTC,CATSSRGAGSYEQYF
TRBD2,TRBV18,.,TRBJ2-3,TGTGCCAGCTCACCATCTTCGCTAGCGGGAAACACAGATACGCAGTATTTT,CASSPSSLAGNTDTQYF
.,TRBV30,.,TRBJ2-7,TGTGCCTGGAACTCCGCCTACGAGCAGTACTTC,CAWNSAYEQYF
.,TRBV4-2,once,TRBJ2-2,TGTGCCAGCAGCATAAGCGGAGGGAACACCGGGGAGCTGTTTTTT,CASSISGGNTGELFF
TRBD1,TRBV27,.,TRBJ2-7,TGTGCCAGCGGAGACAGGGGGTGGCCCAGAATATCCTACGAGCAGTACTTC,CASGDRGWPRISYEQYF
.,TRBV9,.,TRBJ1-3,TGTGCCAGCAGCGCCAGCTCTGGAAACACCATATATTTT,CASSASSGNTIYF
.,TRBV5-4,once,TRBJ2-2,TGTGCCAGCAGCTTGTATTCAGGGGGGAGCACCGGGGAGCTGTTTTTT,CASSLYSGGSTGELFF
TRBD2,TRBV18,.,TRBJ2-1,TGTGCCAGCTCGCTAGACTCTAGCGGGAGCTCCTACAATGAGCAGTTCTTC,CASSLDSSGSSYNEQFF
.,TRBV7-6,.,TRBJ2-7,TGTGCCAGCAGCAGGGACTGGGGATCCTACGAGCAGTACTTC,CASSRDWGSYEQYF
.,TRBV15,.,TRBJ1-4,TGTGCCACCAGCAGAGATCGGGAGGTGGTAAAACTGTTTTTT,CATSRDREVVKLFF
.,TRBV11-2,.,TRBJ2-3,TGTGCCAGCAGCCCACAGGGTCAAGTTGGCACAGATACGCAGTATTTT,CASSPQGQVGTDTQYF
.,TRBV6-5,.,TRBJ1-5,TGTGCCAGCAGGAGACAGGATAGCAATCAGCCCCAGCATTTT,CASRRQDSNQPQHF
TRBD1,TRBV6-4,.,TRBJ2-3,TGTGCCAGCAGTGACCCGGACAGGGCCAGATATAGCACAGATACGCAGTATTTT,CASSDPDRARYSTDTQYF
TRBD1,TRBV5-1,.,TRBJ2-7,TGCGCCAGCAGCAAGGACAGGGGTGGCTACGAGCAGTACTTC,CASSKDRGGYEQYF
TRBD1,TRBV7-9,few,TRBJ2-2,TGTGCCAGCAGCTCAGGGGGCCCTATGCAGGGGGAGCTGTTTTTT,CASSSGGPMQGELFF
.,TRBV5-4,.,TRBJ2-7,TGTGCCAGCAGCCCCCAAGGGGGAGTAGTAAGGTACGAGCAGTACTTC,CASSPQGGVVRYEQYF
.,TRBV19,.,TRBJ2-2,TGTGCCAGCACCCGGGACACTAACACCGGGGAGCTGTTTTTT,CASTRDTNTGELFF
.,TRBV3-1/TRBV3-2,.,TRBJ2-4,TGTGCCAGCAGCCCCGCGGCAGAAAACATTCAGTACTTC,CASSPAAENIQYF
.,TRBV18,.,TRBJ2-7,TGTGCCAGCTCACCTTTGCGGGACGACGAGCAGTACTTC,CASSPLRDDEQYF
.,TRBV28,.,TRBJ2-7,TGTGCCAGCAGAGAGGGACAATACGAGCAGTACTTC,CASREGQYEQYF
.,TRBV5-1,.,TRBJ2-4,TGCGCCAGCAGCTTGGAAGGAGGGCGGCTTCAGTACTTC,CASSLEGGRLQYF
TRBD1,TRBV29-1,.,TRBJ1-4,TGCAGCGTTACTGGACAGGGAAATGAAAAACTGTTTTTT,CSVTGQGNEKLFF
.,TRBV27,.,TRBJ1-6,TGTGCCAGCAGTTTATCGAGCAGGACACCCCTCCACTTT,CASSLSSRTPLHF
TRBD2,TRBV4-1,once,TRBJ2-3,TGCGCCAGCAGCCTCCGTAGCGGGAGGACAGATACGCAGTATTTT,CASSLRSGRTDTQYF
TRBD2,TRBV5-1,once,TRBJ2-1,TGCGCCAGCAGCTCCGGGACTAGCGGAATGTACAATGAGCAGTTCTTC,CASSSGTSGMYNEQFF
.,TRBV6-1,.,TRBJ2-7,TGTGCCAGCAGTGAAGGAGCAGGGTGGTCCTACGAGCAGTACTTC,CASSEGAGWSYEQYF
TRBD2,TRBV2,.,TRBJ2-7,TGTGCCAGCCTGGGACTAGCGGGAGAAGACGAGCAGTGCTTC,CASLGLAGEDEQCF
TRBD1,TRBV3-1/TRBV3-2,.,TRBJ1-3,TGTGCCAGCAGCCAAAACCCGGGACAGGGGGCTGGAAACACCATATATTTT,CASSQNPGQGAGNTIYF
.,TRBV28,.,TRBJ1-6,TGTGCCAGCACGGGGGGCGACAAACATAATTCACCCCTCCACTTT,CASTGGDKHNSPLHF
.,TRBV27,.,TRBJ2-1,TGTGCCAGCAGTTTGTGGGGCAAAAAGACTGAGCAGTTCTTC,CASSLWGKKTEQFF